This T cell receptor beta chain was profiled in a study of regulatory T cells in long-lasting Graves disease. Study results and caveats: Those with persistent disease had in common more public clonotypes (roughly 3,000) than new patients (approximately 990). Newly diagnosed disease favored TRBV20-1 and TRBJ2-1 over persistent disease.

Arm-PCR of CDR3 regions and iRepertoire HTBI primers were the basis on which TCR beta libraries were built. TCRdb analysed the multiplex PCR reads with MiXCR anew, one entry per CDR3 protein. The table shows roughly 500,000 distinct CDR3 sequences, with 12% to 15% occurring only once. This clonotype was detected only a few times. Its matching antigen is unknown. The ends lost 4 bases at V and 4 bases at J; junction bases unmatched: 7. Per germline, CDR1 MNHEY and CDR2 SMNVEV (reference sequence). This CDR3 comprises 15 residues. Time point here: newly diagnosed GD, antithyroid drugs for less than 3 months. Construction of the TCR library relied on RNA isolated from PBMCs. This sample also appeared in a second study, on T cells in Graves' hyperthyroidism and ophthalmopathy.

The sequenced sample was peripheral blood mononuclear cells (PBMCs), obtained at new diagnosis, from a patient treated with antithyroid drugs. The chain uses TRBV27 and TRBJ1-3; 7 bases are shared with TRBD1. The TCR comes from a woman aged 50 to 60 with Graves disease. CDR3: CASSSQGVKGNTIYF. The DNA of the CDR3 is TGTGCCAGCAGTTCCCAGGGGGTAAAAGGAAACACCATATATTTT.